Shown below are 12 T cell receptor beta chains from a single sample sequenced in a study of blood T cell repertoires in COVID-19. This table comes from immunoSEQ multiplex PCR, and its TCRdb copy is limited to in-frame clones, with some not included. The sample contains under 250,000 clones, roughly 84% of which appear only once. The sample was peripheral blood. These receptors all stem from a woman aged 40 to 55 who had recovered from COVID-19.

This clone was seen only once. V and J are TRBV12-3 or TRBV12-4 and TRBJ1-2; no clear D gene. The CDR3 totals 13 residues. The ends were cut back, 5 bases at V and 4 bases at J, with 11 bases in the middle. The CDR3 reads CASSGEKLYGYTF. The CDR3 coding sequence is TGTGCCAGCAGTGGAGAGAAACTCTATGGCTACACCTTC.

This rearrangement joins TRBV7-9 to TRBJ1-2, with a weak D call TRBD1 (5 bases). V gave up 5 bases and J gave up 0 bases, with 13 bases separating them. Per germline, CDR1 SEHNR and CDR2 FQNEAQ (reference sequence). There are 15 residues in the CDR3. The CDR3 DNA reads as TGTGCCAGCAGCCCCCCGGCGACAGCTAACTATGGCTACACCTTC. It translates to CASSPPATANYGYTF.

Points on this clone: This same CDR3 is encoded by further DNA sequences in the sample. The chain has TRBV5-1 and TRBJ1-1; 8 bases are shared with TRBD1. V shed 0 bases, J shed 4 bases, and the junction held 5 bases outside the gene matches. The CDR3 has 15 residues. Germline CDR1 reads SGHRS; CDR2 reads YFSETQ. CDR3 protein: CASSLGQGAGTEAFF. In nucleotides, the CDR3 is TGCGCCAGCAGCTTGGGGCAGGGGGCGGGCACTGAAGCTTTCTTT.

On this clone: The same CDR3 is also encoded by other DNA sequences in this sample. This chain uses TRBV6-5 with TRBJ1-6, with D unclear. The CDR3 is 13 amino acids. Trimming cost V 0 bases and J 9 bases, with 6 bases left between them. The germline gives CDR1 MNHEY, CDR2 SVGAGI. The CDR3 DNA reads as TGTGCCAGCAGTTACTCGGGGAGTTCACCCCTCCACTTT. Protein sequence: CASSYSGSSPLHF.

J is TRBJ1-1 and V is TRBV3-1 (or the pseudogene TRBV3-2), with a weak D call TRBD1 (6 bases). Germline V gene sequence: CDR1 LGHDT, CDR2 YNNKEL (reference sequence). Trimming left V 5 bases short and J 1 base short, with 8 bases between. The CDR3 is 13 amino acids. The CDR3 reads CASSRQENTEAFF. The DNA for the CDR3 is TGTGCCAGCAGCAGACAGGAGAACACTGAAGCTTTCTTT.

The chain carries TRBV3-1 (or the pseudogene TRBV3-2) and TRBJ2-7; D is possibly TRBD2 (6 bases). Trimming removed 0 bases at V and 6 bases at J, with 12 bases between. CDR1 is LGHDT and CDR2 is YNNKEL in the germline V gene (reference sequence). The CDR3 sequence is 14 residues long. The CDR3 region has the DNA TGTGCCAGCAGCCAAGAGGCTACAGCGGGCGAGCAGTACTTC. Amino acid sequence: CASSQEATAGEQYF.

The chain joins TRBV7-2 to TRBJ2-7; 11 nucleotides agree with TRBD1. Germline assignment: CDR1 SGHTA and CDR2 FQGNSA. V dropped 5 bases and J dropped 6; count of bases not matched to a gene: 6. The CDR3 covers 14 residues. CDR3 in DNA: TGTGCCAGCAGCATCCCCGGGACAGGGGGCGAGCAGTACTTC. Translated: CASSIPGTGGEQYF.

The chain is built from TRBV2 and TRBJ2-7; a possible D gene is TRBD1 (5 bases). V lost 10 bases, J lost 0 bases, and 13 bases lay in between. CDR1 SNHLY and CDR2 FYNNEI come from the germline V gene. The length of the CDR3 is 13 residues. The CDR3: CAKETENSYEQYF. As DNA, the CDR3 is TGTGCCAAAGAGACAGAAAACTCCTACGAGCAGTACTTC.

The chain uses TRBV5-1 and TRBJ1-1; perhaps TRBD1 as D (5 bases). V was shortened by 3 bases and J by 5 bases, with 17 bases between the two germline ends. Germline-derived CDR1 and CDR2 are SGHRS and YFSETQ. CDR3 length: 15 amino acids. CDR3 sequence (DNA): TGCGCCAGCAGCTATGGAGGGGAGGCGGCGACTGAAGCTTTCTTT. This sequence encodes CASSYGGEAATEAFF.

About this clone itself: This CDR3 is also generated by other DNA sequences in the sample. The chain employs TRBV29-1 and TRBJ1-5; 7 positions match TRBD1. The V and J ends lost 4 bases and 6 bases, in that order; junction bases with no gene match: 3. The CDR3 consists of 12 residues. Per germline, CDR1 SQVTM and CDR2 ANQGSEA. The CDR3 region has the DNA TGCAGCGTTGGGGGGGACAGTCAGCCCCAGCATTTT. Translated, it gives CSVGGDSQPQHF.

This sequence joins TRBV27 and TRBJ2-2, with 13 bases that match TRBD2. This CDR3 has 17 residues. Germline values: CDR1 MNHEY, CDR2 SMNVEV (reference sequence). The ends lost 6 bases at V and 1 base at J; junction bases unmatched: 5. CDR3 in amino acids: CASREGTSGVNTGELFF. The CDR3 bases are TGTGCCAGCAGGGAAGGGACTAGCGGGGTGAACACCGGGGAGCTGTTTTTT.

The chain uses TRBV5-4 and TRBJ1-6, with D possibly being TRBD1 (5 bases). The CDR3 is 14 residues long. Germline assignment: CDR1 SGHNT and CDR2 YYREEE (reference sequence). V shed 1 base and J shed 9 bases, with 11 bases lying between them. The chain's CDR3 is CASSLQGVISPLHF. Here the CDR3 DNA reads TGTGCCAGCAGCTTGCAGGGTGTCATTTCACCCCTCCACTTT.